The sample holds many counts of the clone carrying this T cell receptor (beta chain). What it recognizes is unknown. Library construction for TCR beta used iRepertoire HTBI primers and Arm-PCR of CDR3 regions. Source study methods: Analysis of the samples identified 60 to 75 TRBV and 14 TRBJ segments. TCRdb re-called the multiplex PCR reads through MiXCR, storing one row per CDR3 protein. Here the V and J calls rest on TCRdb's processing, not on the authors' analysis. The sample carries some 250,000 distinct CDR3 sequences, 15% to 20% recorded once. Time point indicated: newly diagnosed GD, antithyroid drugs for less than 3 months. From PBMCs, RNA was extracted and then used to make the TCR library. This sample was included in a study of regulatory T cells in long-lasting Graves disease. Overall study findings and caveats: Patients with persistent disease showed a bias toward TRBV28, TRBJ1-2 and TRBJ2-5. Lower TCR diversity was seen in persistent Graves' patients than in newly diagnosed ones.

Germline lookup yields CDR1 MNHEY and CDR2 SMNVEV (reference sequence). Trimming pared 5 bases from V and 6 bases from J, leaving 19 bases between. The CDR3 spans 15 residues. The specimen comprised peripheral blood mononuclear cells (PBMCs), sampled at new diagnosis, from a patient treated with antithyroid drugs. The chain has TRBV27 and TRBJ1-1, with D maybe TRBD1 (5 bases). This TCR was recovered from a female donor with Graves disease. CDR3 sequence: CASSPWDGGTAEAFF. CDR3 coding DNA: TGTGCCAGCAGTCCCTGGGACGGGGGAACGGCTGAAGCTTTCTTT.